One TCR beta chain is described in this entry. Its antigen is unknown. Base qualities were left out, and no much larger clone turns up one base away. The CDR3 regions of human TCRbeta chains were analyzed by immunosequencing. The original pipeline was this. TCRs in the repertoires were matched against a reference library of SARS-CoV-2-specific TCRs that had been generated with the MIRA antigen-specificity platform. Breadth meant the fraction of unique TCRs that were SARS-CoV-2-associated, whereas depth meant the fraction of total T cells that were SARS-CoV-2-associated. Using the MIRA data, every spike-specific TCR was mapped to the spike region that the TCR reacted to and assigned to either a CD4 or a CD8 class. Log10-transformed breadth and depth values were compared by one-way ANOVA with Sidak's multiple comparisons tests. TCRdb provides this immuneACCESS table in a form limited to in-frame rearrangements. Some clones are lacking; in checked studies, under half of them reflect an unresolved V gene, and why the rest are absent is not known. From that table come the V and J calls and clone size; the DNA was used to work out D and trimming. For this sample the table gives about 150,000 clones, of which over 90% were detected only once. Of the sample, under 6.5% is held by the ten largest clones.

The data were obtained in a study of T cell responses to AZD1222 COVID-19 vaccine (dated by TCRdb to the early 2020s). Concerning the study at large: AZD1222 recipients given second doses at about 4 weeks or at about 12 weeks were pooled, since spike-specific TCR depth and breadth were not found to differ between the two schedules. TCR sequencing covered roughly 230 trial participants: 207 given two doses of AZD1222 and 26 given two doses of MenACWY control vaccine. Enrollment into the trials was organized by age into subgroups of 18-55, 56-69 and 70-plus years, and those subgroups contained 148, 28 and 57 TCR-sequenced participants, respectively. The paper's findings and limits, for the study overall: Participants were mostly white British, with more females than males. The authors suggested clonal diversity may have been underestimated. Because no samples from the day 14 peak response were available, repertoires could be characterized only after the peak T cell response. Conclusions about previously exposed vaccinees are limited because only a handful of AZD1222 recipients were SARS-CoV-2 seropositive at baseline. The 56-69-year group was small, and its depth increase did not reach significance, likely because of low power. After two AZD1222 doses, spike-specific TCR breadth and depth were significantly higher than at day 0 and than in MenACWY recipients. CD4 TCRs associated with the vaccine covered the entire spike protein, and the dominant responses were in regions 160-218 and 743-854. Epitopes outside the regions mutated in the B.1.351 and B.1.1.7 variants were reportedly recognized by nearly half of the unique spike-specific TCRs.

According to the study, the label for this sample's time point signals: baseline before first vaccination. The vaccinee samples were drawn from two UK trials, COV001 and COV002, one of which was a single-blind randomized controlled phase 2/3 trial testing AZD1222 (ChAdOx1 nCoV-19) in healthy adults. For TCRbeta chain sequencing, PBMC samples from trial participants were taken at day 0 and at day 28 after the second dose. CDR1 and CDR2, looked up from the germline V gene, are LGHNA and YNFKEQ. V has 2 bases trimmed and J has 5 bases trimmed; junction bases matching no gene number 9. The CDR3 holds 17 amino acids from the cysteine to the phenylalanine. Just the 51-base CDR3 DNA is kept, in frame starting at base 1.

This chain joins TRBV4-2 to TRBJ2-5, with 12 bases in between that match TRBD1. This sample comprised peripheral blood, obtained on day 0 of AZD1222 vaccination. The clonotype comes from an adult in good health. In nucleotides, the sequence is TGTGCCAGCAGCCAAAACCGGGACAGGGGGCGGGGTGAGACCCAGTACTTC. It translates as CASSQNRDRGRGETQYF.